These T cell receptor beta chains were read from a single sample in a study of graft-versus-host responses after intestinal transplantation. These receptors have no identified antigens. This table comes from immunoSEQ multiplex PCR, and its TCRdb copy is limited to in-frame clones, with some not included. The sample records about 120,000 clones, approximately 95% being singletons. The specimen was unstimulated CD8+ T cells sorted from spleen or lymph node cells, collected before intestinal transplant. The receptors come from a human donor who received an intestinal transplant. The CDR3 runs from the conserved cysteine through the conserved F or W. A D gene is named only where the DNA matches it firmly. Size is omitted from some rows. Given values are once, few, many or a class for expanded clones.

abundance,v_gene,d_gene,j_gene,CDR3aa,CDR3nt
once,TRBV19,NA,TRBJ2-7,CASSIAANYEQYF,TGTGCCAGTAGTATAGCGGCAAACTACGAGCAGTACTTC
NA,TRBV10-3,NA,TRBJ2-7,CAISVKGGSSEQYF,TGTGCCATCAGTGTCAAGGGGGGGTCCTCCGAGCAGTACTTC
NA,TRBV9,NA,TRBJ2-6,CASSSPTAESGANVLTF,TGTGCCAGCAGCTCCCCGACAGCTGAGTCTGGGGCCAACGTCCTGACTTTC
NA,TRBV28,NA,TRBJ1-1,CASSFPSQTEAFF,TGTGCCAGCAGTTTTCCAAGTCAGACTGAAGCTTTCTTT
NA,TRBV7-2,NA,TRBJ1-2,CASSLYEGDVYGYTF,TGTGCCAGCAGCTTATACGAGGGGGATGTCTATGGCTACACCTTC
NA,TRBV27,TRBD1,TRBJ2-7,CASSLRQGREQYF,TGTGCCAGCAGTTTACGACAGGGACGCGAGCAGTACTTC
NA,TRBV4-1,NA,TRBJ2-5,CASSQDPGGETQYF,TGCGCCAGCAGCCAAGACCCAGGAGGAGAGACCCAGTACTTC
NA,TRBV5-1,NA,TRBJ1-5,CASSLGSRGSNQPQHF,TGCGCCAGCAGCTTGGGTTCAAGGGGAAGCAATCAGCCCCAGCATTTT
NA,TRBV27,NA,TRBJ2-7,CASSSDGYEQYF,TGTGCCAGCAGTTCGGATGGGTACGAGCAGTACTTC
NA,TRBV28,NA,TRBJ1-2,CASSLVGRGRGYTF,TGTGCCAGCAGTTTAGTTGGCAGGGGTCGTGGCTACACCTTC
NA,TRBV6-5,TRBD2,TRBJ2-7,CASSYSTRGAYEQYF,TGTGCCAGCAGTTACTCGACTCGGGGGGCCTACGAGCAGTACTTC
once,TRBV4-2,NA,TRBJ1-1,CASSQGPLGGTEAFF,TGTGCCAGCAGCCAAGGTCCCCTGGGAGGCACTGAAGCTTTCTTT
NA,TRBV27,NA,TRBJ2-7,CASRPDYFREQYF,TGTGCCAGCAGGCCAGACTACTTTCGGGAGCAGTACTTC
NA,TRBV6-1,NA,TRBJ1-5,CASSETDSPWRGQPQHF,TGTGCCAGCAGTGAAACCGACAGTCCCTGGCGGGGCCAGCCCCAGCATTTT
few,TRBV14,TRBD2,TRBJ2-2,CASSPNSGRPTGELFF,TGTGCCAGCAGTCCCAATAGCGGGAGGCCCACCGGGGAGCTGTTTTTT
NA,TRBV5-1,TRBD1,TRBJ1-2,CASSSGQGAPGFYGYTF,TGCGCCAGCAGCTCGGGACAGGGGGCGCCAGGATTCTATGGCTACACCTTC
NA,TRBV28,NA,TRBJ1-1,CASSFNSENTEAFF,TGTGCCAGCAGTTTCAACAGTGAGAACACTGAAGCTTTCTTT
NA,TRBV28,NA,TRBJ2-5,CASSSTDTQETQYF,TGTGCCAGCAGTTCCACGGACACCCAAGAGACCCAGTACTTC
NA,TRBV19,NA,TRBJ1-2,CASREPSNGYTF,TGTGCCAGTAGGGAGCCCAGTAATGGCTACACCTTC
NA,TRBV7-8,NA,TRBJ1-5,CASQPVDSNQPQHF,TGTGCCAGCCAGCCAGTTGATAGCAATCAGCCCCAGCATTTT
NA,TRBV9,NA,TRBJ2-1,CASSPQTTNEQFF,TGTGCCAGCAGCCCCCAGACTACTAATGAGCAGTTCTTC
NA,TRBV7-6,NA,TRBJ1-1,CASSLEPERDTEAFF,TGTGCCAGCAGCTTAGAACCGGAGAGGGACACTGAAGCTTTCTTT
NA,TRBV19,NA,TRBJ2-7,CASSIQIGTVSYEQYF,TGTGCCAGTAGTATACAAATCGGGACGGTCTCCTACGAGCAGTACTTC
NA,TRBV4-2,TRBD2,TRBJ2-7,CASSQEIAGAYEQYF,TGTGCCAGCAGCCAAGAAATAGCGGGAGCTTACGAGCAGTACTTC
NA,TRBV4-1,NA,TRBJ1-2,CASSQVLGGLVGYTF,TGCGCCAGCAGCCAAGTATTAGGAGGTCTGGTTGGCTACACCTTC
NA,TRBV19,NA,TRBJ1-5,CASSTRRGQHSNQPQHF,TGTGCCAGTAGTACCCGCCGAGGACAGCATAGCAATCAGCCCCAGCATTTT
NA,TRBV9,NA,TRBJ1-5,CASSAEWTDQPQHF,TGTGCCAGCAGCGCGGAATGGACGGACCAGCCCCAGCATTTT
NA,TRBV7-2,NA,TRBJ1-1,CASSLRGMDTEAFF,TGTGCCAGCAGCTTAAGGGGCATGGACACTGAAGCTTTCTTT
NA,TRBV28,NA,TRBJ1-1,CASSSPSSGRLDTEAFF,TGTGCCAGCAGTTCACCCTCTTCGGGACGCCTGGACACTGAAGCTTTCTTT
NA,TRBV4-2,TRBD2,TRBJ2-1,CASSQETSGSSEQFF,TGTGCCAGCAGCCAAGAGACTAGCGGGAGTAGTGAGCAGTTCTTC
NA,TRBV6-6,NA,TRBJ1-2,CASNETPGLGYTF,TGTGCCAGCAATGAGACACCGGGCTTGGGCTACACCTTC
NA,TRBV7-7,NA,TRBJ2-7,CASSPKAGTSPYEQYF,TGTGCCAGCAGCCCAAAAGCAGGGACGTCGCCCTACGAGCAGTACTTC
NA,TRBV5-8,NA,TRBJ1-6,CASSLATGGASPLHF,TGTGCCAGCAGCTTGGCCACCGGGGGGGCTTCACCCCTCCACTTT